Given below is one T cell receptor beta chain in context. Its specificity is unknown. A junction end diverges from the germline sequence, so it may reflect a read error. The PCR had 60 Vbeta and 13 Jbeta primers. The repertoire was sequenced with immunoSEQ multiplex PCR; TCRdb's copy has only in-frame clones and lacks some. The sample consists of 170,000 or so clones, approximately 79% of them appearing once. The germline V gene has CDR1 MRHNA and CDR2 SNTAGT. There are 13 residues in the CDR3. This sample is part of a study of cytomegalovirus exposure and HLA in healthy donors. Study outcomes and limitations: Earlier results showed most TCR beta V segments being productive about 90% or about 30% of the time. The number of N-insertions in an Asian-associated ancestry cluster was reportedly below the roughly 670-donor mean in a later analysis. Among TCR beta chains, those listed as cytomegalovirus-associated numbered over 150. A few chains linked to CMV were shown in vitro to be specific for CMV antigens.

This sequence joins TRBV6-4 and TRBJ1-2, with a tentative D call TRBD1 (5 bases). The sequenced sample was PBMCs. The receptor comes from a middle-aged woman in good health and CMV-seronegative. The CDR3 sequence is CASSRGANFGYTF. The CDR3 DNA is TGTGCCAGCAGCCGCGGGGCAAACTTTGGCTACACCTTC.